This T cell receptor (beta chain) was sequenced in a study of blood T cell repertoires in COVID-19. V lost 5 bases and J lost 13; bases outside the gene matches: 7. This CDR3 has 12 amino acids. Germline-derived CDR1 and CDR2 are LNHDA and SQIVND (reference sequence). Profiling relied on immunoSEQ multiplex PCR, and the TCRdb table lists in-frame clones only, not all of them. The profile shows about 270,000 clones, under 90% of them singletons. The source is a woman aged 55-70 years with active or convalescent COVID-19. Material for sequencing was peripheral blood. The rearrangement uses TRBV19 and TRBJ2-1, with TRBD2 matching over 8 bases. The CDR3 is CASSPRLAIQFF. In DNA, the CDR3 is TGTGCCAGTAGTCCGCGACTAGCGATCCAGTTCTTC.